Below, one T cell receptor beta chain is given with its context. Its antigen target is currently unknown. Base qualities are not at hand, and no much larger clone is one base apart. The library was prepared using multiplex PCR. Data came from an Illumina HiSeq 4000. TCR beta libraries were built with iRepertoire HTBI primers and Arm-PCR amplification of CDR3 regions. Gel purification was performed on PCR products prior to sequencing. On the study's bioinformatics: Across samples, about 63 TRBV and over 11 TRBJ segments were identified and used for gene usage analysis of CDR3 amino acid clonotypes. COPE and FqMerger were used to merge the filtered high-quality paired reads into contigs. Contigs were aligned with BLAST to IMGT TRBV, TRBD and TRBJ reference genes, and CDR3 was defined per IMGT. Clonotypes above 0.1% frequency were classified as highly expanded clones. Shannon entropy was used to measure repertoire diversity, and the Gini coefficient was used to measure V-J evenness. Public clonotypes were defined as clonotypes shared by more than one individual. The public reads were run again by TCRdb, first through fastp at Q25 and then through MiXCR, and only productive beta chains were kept. Identical CDR3 proteins give one entry, which carries the most common genes and DNA. TCRdb's processing, not the study's, gives the V and J calls here. The sample includes over 300,000 distinct CDR3 sequences, with roughly 21% observed a single time. Clones ranked in the top ten supply 25% to 35% of the sample.

The CDR3 measures 16 amino acids from cysteine to phenylalanine. Only the CDR3 portion is preserved as DNA: 48 bases, with reading frame beginning at the first base. Cut back by 5 bases and 0 bases, the V and J ends lie 18 bases apart. The CDR1 and CDR2 encoded by the germline V gene (reference sequence) are DFQATT and SNEGSKA. This specimen comes from a study of regulatory T cells in long-lasting Graves disease (dated by TCRdb to the early 2020s). With regard to the full study: Persistent Graves' disease was defined as antithyroid drug treatment for over 5 years with persistently positive TSH receptor autoantibodies. Peripheral blood TCR sequencing and RNA sequencing compared persistent Graves' disease patients with newly diagnosed Graves' disease patients. The study was conducted in China and was registered as a clinical trial. A total of around 35 samples underwent TCR sequencing, from about 13 patients with persistent Graves' disease and 20 or so patients with newly diagnosed Graves' disease. Persistent Graves' disease patients in the clinical cohort had taken antithyroid drugs for 8 to 12 years on average. The paper as a whole reports these results and caveats: Peripheral blood alone was examined, since thyroid tissue, which constituted the primary lesion, could not be accessed. More public clonotypes were shared among persistent patients (over 2,500) than among newly diagnosed patients (approximately 1,000). The authors acknowledged the small sample size as a limitation that may reduce accuracy. Only the TCR beta chain was sequenced and analyzed. Persistent disease showed preferential use of TRBV28, TRBJ1-2 and TRBJ2-5, whereas newly diagnosed disease favored TRBV20-1 and TRBJ2-1. Persistent Graves' disease patients showed lower TCR Shannon entropy and fewer highly expanded clones than newly diagnosed patients, suggesting clonal expansion.

The time point tag for this specimen amounts to: persistent/refractory GD, antithyroid drugs over 5 years with positive TRAb. For both TCR sequencing and RNA sequencing, RNA was extracted from PBMCs using TRIzol. The diagnosis of Graves' disease followed American Thyroid Association guidelines. The patients came from an endocrinology department in Xi'an, China. Each patient gave about 9.1 milliliters of peripheral blood, collected in an EDTA anticoagulant tube. Ficoll Paque Plus density gradient separation was used to isolate PBMCs, and no additional T cell sorting was done. RNA quality was checked with an Agilent 2100 Bioanalyzer and agarose gel, and concentration with a NanoDrop 2000.

This receptor was identified in a female donor with Graves disease. This material consisted of peripheral blood mononuclear cells (PBMCs), taken when the disease was refractory, from a patient treated with antithyroid drugs. The sequence links TRBV20-1 to TRBJ2-3, with TRBD1 tentatively as D gene (5 bases match). The nucleotide sequence reads as follows: TGCAGTGCTCGCAGGGCCATGCATACTAGCACAGATACGCAGTATTTT. This codes for CSARRAMHTSTDTQYF.